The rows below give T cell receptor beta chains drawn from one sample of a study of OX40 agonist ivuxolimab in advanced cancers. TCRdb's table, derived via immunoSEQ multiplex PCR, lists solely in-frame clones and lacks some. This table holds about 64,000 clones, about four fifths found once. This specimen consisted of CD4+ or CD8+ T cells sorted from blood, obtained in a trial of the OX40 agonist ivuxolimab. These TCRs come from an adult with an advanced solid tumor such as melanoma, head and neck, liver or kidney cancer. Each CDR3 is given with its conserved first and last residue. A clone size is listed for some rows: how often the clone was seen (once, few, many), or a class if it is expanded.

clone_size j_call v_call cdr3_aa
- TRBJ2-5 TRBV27 CASSSRRASSGQGRETQYF
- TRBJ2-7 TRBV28 CASSWTGISYEQYF
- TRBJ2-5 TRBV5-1 CASTRAGEAQETQYF
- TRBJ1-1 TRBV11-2 CASSPWGGLTEAFF
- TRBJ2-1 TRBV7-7 CASSPGQGYNEQFF
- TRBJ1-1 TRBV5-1 CASSRTGDTEAFF
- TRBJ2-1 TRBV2 CASTLGTAEQFF
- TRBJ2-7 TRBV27 CASSFARSYEQYF
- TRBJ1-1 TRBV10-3 CAISDEIGWGQWAFF
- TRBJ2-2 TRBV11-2 CASSSRPGQGITGELFF
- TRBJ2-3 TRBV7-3 CASSFTSGIGDTQYF
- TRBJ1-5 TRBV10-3 CAISESGQINQPQHF
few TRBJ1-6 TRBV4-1 CASSPGDTGEYSPLHF
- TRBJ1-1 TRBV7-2 CASSLAENTEAFF
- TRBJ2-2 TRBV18 CASSDWDTGELFF
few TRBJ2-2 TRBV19 CASSLGERGRTGELFF
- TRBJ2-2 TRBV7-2 CASSLAPGNTGELFF
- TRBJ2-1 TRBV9 CASSVVASNNEQFF
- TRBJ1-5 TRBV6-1 CASSFGPQHF
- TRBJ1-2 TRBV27 CASSPAETNRYTF
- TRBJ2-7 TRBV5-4 CASSTRRQGKDYEQYF
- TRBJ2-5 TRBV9 CASSVEDRLGQGTQYF
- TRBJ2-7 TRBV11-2 CATRDSSYEQYF
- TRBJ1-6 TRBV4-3 CASSQDTANSPLHF
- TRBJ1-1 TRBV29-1 CSVVPGYTEAFF
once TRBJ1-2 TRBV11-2 CASSLTSSTVRNTF
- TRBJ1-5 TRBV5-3 CARSLAETVNQPQHF
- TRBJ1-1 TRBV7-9 CASSFSDYGSVNTEAFF
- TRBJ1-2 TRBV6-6 CASTTGKNYGYTF
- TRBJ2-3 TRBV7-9 CASSLVVDTQYF
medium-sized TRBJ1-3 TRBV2 CASSEGLNSGNTIYF
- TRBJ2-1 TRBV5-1 CASSLEGGQVNEQFF
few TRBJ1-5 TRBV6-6 CASSYPDRDQPQHF
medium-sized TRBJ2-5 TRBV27 CASSFAGGQETQYF
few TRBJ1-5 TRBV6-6 CASIQRGNQPQHF
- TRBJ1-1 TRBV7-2 CASNTSPGQGKAFF
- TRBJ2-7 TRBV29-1 CSVLGAQGPSYEQYF
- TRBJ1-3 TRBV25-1 CASTSGGAGNTIYF
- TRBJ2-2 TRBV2 CASSEAGGGTGELFF
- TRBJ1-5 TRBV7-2 CASSPWSGNNQPQHF
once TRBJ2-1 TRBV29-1 CSVSSGLAGGLQFF
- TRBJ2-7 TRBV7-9 CASSPQGGTSYEQYF
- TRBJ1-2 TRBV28 CASSRVTEPYGYTF
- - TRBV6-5 CASGKGYEQYF
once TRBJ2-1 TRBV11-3 CASSAPGDYNEQFF
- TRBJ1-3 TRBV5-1 CASGLDRNSGNTIYF
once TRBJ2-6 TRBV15 CATLGQGFLSGANVLTF
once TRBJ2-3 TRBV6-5 CASSYSPSDADTQYF
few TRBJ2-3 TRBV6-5 CASSYWADADTQYF
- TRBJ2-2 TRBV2 CASSGTGGITGELFF
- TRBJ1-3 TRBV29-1 CSVEGGTGGPGNTIYF
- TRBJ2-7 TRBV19 CASSIGTRSYEQYF
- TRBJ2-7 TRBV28 CASSLVSGRGRDEQYF
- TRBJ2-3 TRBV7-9 CASSPPPRLAGPRGDTQYF
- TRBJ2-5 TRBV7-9 CASSRGQEETQYF
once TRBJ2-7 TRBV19 CASSYRDRGSYEQYF
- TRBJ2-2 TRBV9 CASSPWGYTGELFF
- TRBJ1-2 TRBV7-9 CASSFEGQGTAWYGYTF
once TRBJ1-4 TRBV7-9 CASSFPGKKLFF